Ten or more counts support the clone carrying this TCR beta chain. Its matching antigen is unknown. CDR1 is MNHEY, CDR2 SVGAGI, per germline. The junction had 8 bases not matched to a gene; V was cut back by 0 bases and J by 10 bases. The CDR3 loop spans 16 amino acids. As to time point: newly diagnosed GD, antithyroid drugs for less than 3 months. From RNA extracted from PBMCs, the TCR library was made. Peripheral blood, 7 to 9.5 milliliters of it, was drawn into EDTA tubes. These data come from a study of regulatory T cells in long-lasting Graves disease. The study, taken as a whole, reports: There was favoring of TRBV28, TRBJ1-2 and TRBJ2-5 in persistent disease. Among persistent patients, a larger number of public clonotypes were shared (about 3,000) than among newly diagnosed patients (roughly 970).

Libraries of TCR beta came from iRepertoire HTBI primers plus Arm-PCR of CDR3 regions. TCRdb ran MiXCR on the multiplex PCR reads and lists one entry per CDR3 protein. The sample records 350,000 to 450,000 distinct CDR3 sequences, 15% to 20% being singletons. The sample was also linked to a second study, of T cells in Graves' hyperthyroidism and ophthalmopathy.

The receptor comes from a man aged 35 to 55 with Graves disease. The genes are TRBV6-5 and TRBJ2-1; 11 bases map to TRBD2. The material sequenced was peripheral blood mononuclear cells (PBMCs), taken at new diagnosis, from a patient treated with antithyroid drugs. DNA of the CDR3: TGTGCCAGCAGTTACTCCGGGACTAGCGGATCCTTGGAGCAGTTCTTC. This gives the protein CASSYSGTSGSLEQFF.